Below, 18 T cell receptor beta chains from the same sample are listed, as sequenced in a study of blood T cell repertoires in COVID-19. Only in-frame clones appear in the TCRdb table, and some are missing; sequencing was by immunoSEQ multiplex PCR. The sample carries about 85,000 clones, around 88% recorded once. The specimen was peripheral blood. Receptors were obtained from a man in his sixties with acute or convalescent COVID-19.

Comments on this clone: Sequence at one end of the junction differs from germline and may be a read error. The genes are TRBV19 and TRBJ1-1, with a weak D call TRBD1 (5 bases). Germline V lookup: CDR1 LNHDA, CDR2 SQIVND (reference sequence). CDR3 size: 12 residues. Here the CDR3 DNA reads TGTGCCAGTAGTATAGGGCGGACACCGGTAACATTT. This gives the protein CASSIGRTPVTF.

This rearrangement joins TRBV5-8 to TRBJ2-4; D possibly corresponds to TRBD1 (5 bases). Germline V lookup: CDR1 SGHTS, CDR2 YDEGEE. The CDR3 has 14 amino acids. The V end was cut by 1 base, the J end by 7 bases, with 12 bases between. The CDR3 DNA sequence: TGTGCCAGCAGCTTGCAGGCAGGGCTGAACATTCAGTACTTC. Its translation: CASSLQAGLNIQYF.

A few counts support this clone. The chain employs TRBV4-2 and TRBJ1-2; TRBD1 matches at 7 bases. The germline gives CDR1 LGHNA, CDR2 YNFKEQ. Trimming cost V 0 bases and J 4 bases; bases outside gene matches: 8. The CDR3 runs to 16 residues. The CDR3: CASSQEFSAGGYGYTF. As DNA, the CDR3 is TGTGCCAGCAGCCAAGAGTTCTCGGCAGGGGGCTATGGCTACACCTTC.

CDR3 sequence reads: CASSPRVSTGELFF. The CDR3 DNA sequence: TGTGCCAGCAGTCCCCGGGTCTCCACCGGGGAGCTGTTTTTT. The genes are TRBV6-5 and TRBJ2-2; D is ambiguous. The CDR3 totals 14 residues. Germline-derived CDR1 and CDR2 are MNHEY and SVGAGI. Trimming cost V 5 bases and J 4 bases, with 11 bases left between them.

The chain links TRBV18 to TRBJ1-1; a weak D match, TRBD1 (5 bases). V was shortened by 4 bases and J by 4 bases, with 13 bases between the two germline ends. The CDR3 is made up of 14 amino acids. Germline-derived CDR1 and CDR2 are KGHSH and LQKENI. Here the CDR3 reads CASSLTEGSTEAFF. The CDR3 coding sequence is TGTGCCAGCTCACTCACGGAGGGGAGCACTGAAGCTTTCTTT.

The V call is TRBV18, the J call TRBJ2-5; possibly TRBD1 for D (6 bases). Trimming removed 1 base at V and 2 bases at J, with 14 bases between. This CDR3 region has 16 residues. Germline V CDR1 and CDR2: KGHSH, LQKENI. The CDR3 reads CASSPLDSPSQETQYF. The CDR3 bases are TGTGCCAGCTCACCACTGGACAGTCCTTCACAAGAGACCCAGTACTTC.

This chain connects TRBV6-5 to TRBJ1-2, with 9 bases fitting TRBD1. J lost 5 bases, V lost 11 bases, and 12 bases had no gene match. Germline CDR1 MNHEY, CDR2 SVGAGI. This CDR3 has 14 amino acids. The CDR3 here is CADPMGQGYYGYTF. CDR3 nucleotide sequence: TGTGCCGATCCGATGGGACAGGGTTATTATGGCTACACCTTC.

The rearrangement uses TRBV3-1 (or the pseudogene TRBV3-2) and TRBJ1-6; 7 nucleotides agree with TRBD1. Germline V gives CDR1 LGHDT, CDR2 YNNKEL (reference sequence). This CDR3 has 16 amino acids. J gave up 11 bases and V 4 bases, and 14 bases lay outside the gene matches. CDR3 sequence: CASSRGGQAFWAPLHF. The CDR3 coding sequence is TGTGCCAGCAGCCGAGGAGGACAGGCCTTTTGGGCACCCCTCCACTTT.

The rearrangement uses TRBV27 and TRBJ1-1, with 7 bases matching TRBD1. Per germline, CDR1 MNHEY and CDR2 SMNVEV (reference sequence). CDR3 length: 15 amino acids. V was pared by 4 bases and J by 1 base, with 6 bases of the junction left unmatched. CDR3 region: CASSSGTVSNTEAFF. Written as DNA, the CDR3 is TGTGCCAGCAGTTCCGGGACAGTATCGAACACTGAAGCTTTCTTT.

The chain uses TRBV11-3 and TRBJ2-5, with 8 bases fitting TRBD1. This CDR3 comprises 13 residues. Trimming cost V 5 bases and J 5 bases; bases outside gene matches: 4. CDR1 is SGHNT, CDR2 YENEEA, per germline. This CDR3 reads CASSPGGSETQYF. As DNA, the CDR3 is TGTGCCAGCAGCCCAGGGGGCTCGGAGACCCAGTACTTC. The entire variable domain, with the rest obtained from reference TRBV11-3 and TRBJ2-5, is as follows: EAGVVQSPRYKIIEKKQPVAFWCNPISGHNTLYWYLQNLGQGPELLIRYENEEAVDDSQLPKDRFSAERLKGVDSTLKIQPAELGDSAVYLCASSPGGSETQYFGPGTRLLVL.

This clone is a singleton in its sample. The V call is TRBV5-1, the J call TRBJ1-1, with D unclear. Per germline, CDR1 SGHRS and CDR2 YFSETQ. Deletions cut 0 bases from V and 1 base from J, with 13 bases between. The CDR3 length is 16 residues. In DNA form, the CDR3 reads TGCGCCAGCAGCTTGGAGAGGGTTCCTTCGAACACTGAAGCTTTCTTT. It codes for CASSLERVPSNTEAFF. The complete variable domain, with remaining parts taken from reference TRBV5-1 and TRBJ1-1, reads KAGVTQTPRYLIKTRGQQVTLSCSPISGHRSVSWYQQTPGQGLQFLFEYFSETQRNKGNFPGRFSGRQFSNSRSEMNVSTLELGDSALYLCASSLERVPSNTEAFFGQGTRLTVV.

The count of this clone is one. The chain has TRBV6-5 and TRBJ2-7; 9 bases fit TRBD2. The CDR3 has 15 amino acids. Germline-derived CDR1 and CDR2 are MNHEY and SVGAGI. The junction had 4 bases not matched to a gene; V was cut back by 0 bases and J by 4 bases. CDR3 nucleotides: TGTGCCAGCAGTTACTCGGCGGGGGGGCCGTACGAGCAGTACTTC. Its protein is CASSYSAGGPYEQYF.

The CDR3 loop is CASSFQGREKLFF. CDR3 bases: TGTGCCAGCAGCTTTCAGGGTAGAGAAAAACTGTTTTTT. V is TRBV5-6 and J is TRBJ1-4; possibly TRBD1 for D (5 bases). The CDR3 totals 13 residues. Trimming took 2 bases from V and 8 from J, leaving 10 bases between them. Per the germline V gene, CDR1 is SGHDT and CDR2 is YYEEEE.

The gene calls are TRBV7-9 and TRBJ2-7; D is uncertain. The CDR3 consists of 16 residues. Looked up from germline, CDR1 is SEHNR and CDR2 is FQNEAQ (reference sequence). The V end lost 3 bases, the J end lost 0 bases, and 15 bases lay between the germline ends. CDR3 sequence: CASSFSPGSSSYEQYF. CDR3 bases: TGTGCCAGCAGCTTTAGCCCGGGTTCCAGCTCCTACGAGCAGTACTTC.

V usage is TRBV28 and J usage is TRBJ2-4, with 12 bases identical to TRBD1. The CDR3 totals 15 residues. J gave up 6 bases and V 4 bases, and 4 bases lay outside the gene matches. In germline, CDR1 is MDHEN, CDR2 SYDVKM. The CDR3 is CASSWDRGPGNIQYF. The DNA for the CDR3 is TGTGCCAGCAGTTGGGACAGGGGGCCGGGAAACATTCAGTACTTC. Full variable domain (outside the CDR3, taken from reference TRBV28 and TRBJ2-4): DVKVTQSSRYLVKRTGEKVFLECVQDMDHENMFWYRQDPGLGLRLIYFSYDVKMKEKGDIPEGYSVSREKKERFSLILESASTNQTSMYLCASSWDRGPGNIQYFGAGTRLSVL.

The chain combines TRBV7-8 with TRBJ2-1, with TRBD2 identical over 9 bases. The CDR3 loop spans 15 amino acids. CDR1 is SGHVS, CDR2 FQNEAQ, per germline. With 4 bases clipped from V and 4 bases from J, the junction kept 5 bases outside the gene matches. The DNA for the CDR3 is TGTGCCAGCAGCTCGAGCGGGGGGACTTACAATGAGCAGTTCTTC. Its translation: CASSSSGGTYNEQFF.

The rearrangement links TRBV19 to TRBJ1-4; D not resolved. The CDR3 consists of 15 residues. The V and J ends lost 6 bases and 0 bases respectively, with 11 bases between them. Per the germline V gene, CDR1 is LNHDA and CDR2 is SQIVND (reference sequence). The CDR3: CASRPGVSTNEKLFF. DNA for the CDR3: TGTGCCAGTAGGCCGGGAGTTTCAACTAATGAAAAACTGTTTTTT.

The chain uses TRBV5-4 and TRBJ2-1, with 12 positions matching TRBD1. Germline-derived CDR1 and CDR2 are SGHNT and YYREEE (reference sequence). The J segment lost 7 bases and the V segment lost 4 bases, leaving 6 bases of the junction unmatched. CDR3 length: 15 amino acids. The DNA of the CDR3 is TGTGCCAGCAGCCCGGGGACAGGGGGCCGGAATGAGCAGTTCTTC. This sequence encodes CASSPGTGGRNEQFF.